Below are 30 T cell receptor beta chains sequenced from a single sample in a study of Graves' ophthalmopathy and Graves' hyperthyroidism (dated by TCRdb to 2016 to 2018). The data were produced on an Illumina HiSeq 2000. TCR beta CDR3 regions were amplified from RNA transcripts for repertoire sequencing. The first round of RT-PCR was done with HTBI primers and the Qiagen OneStep RT-PCR kit, and was followed by a second round of multiplex PCR, then size selection and purification. TCRdb reworked the public reads: Q25 trimming with fastp, MiXCR clone assembly, productive beta chains retained. Every distinct CDR3 protein forms one entry, paired with its most common genes and DNA. This sample is represented by about 620,000 distinct CDR3 sequences; about 24% of them were singletons. The ten largest clonotypes hold more than 5.5% of the sample. The specimen was peripheral blood. These TCRs come from a woman younger than 30 with stable Graves' hyperthyroidism. Some clones in this sample may be carry-over from other donors' samples. Donor details come from another sample of the same person, matched by shared clones.

This clonotype was counted ten times or more. The chain uses TRBV11-3 and TRBJ1-2, with D hard to call. The germline V gene has CDR1 SGHNT and CDR2 YENEEA. The CDR3 loop spans 14 amino acids. Between the trimmed V and J ends, which lost 2 bases and 8 bases, there was a span of 15 bases. This CDR3 is CASSLIATGGGYTF. The CDR3 DNA is TGTGCCAGCAGCTTAATTGCGACGGGAGGAGGCTACACCTTC.

The V call is TRBV6-1, the J call TRBJ1-1; no definite D call. Germline-derived CDR1 and CDR2 are MNHNS and SASEGT. Trimming took 10 bases from V and 0 from J, leaving 12 bases between them. The CDR3 has 13 residues. CDR3 in amino acids: CANTDGMNTEAFF. CDR3 nucleotides: TGTGCCAACACGGACGGCATGAACACTGAAGCTTTCTTT.

This clonotype appeared a few times. The rearrangement joins TRBV28 to TRBJ1-1; 8 positions agree with TRBD1. The junction had 3 bases not matched to a gene; V was cut back by 4 bases and J by 2 bases. Per the germline V gene, CDR1 is MDHEN and CDR2 is SYDVKM. The length of the CDR3 is 14 residues. CDR3 loop: CASSSTGDNTEAFF. CDR3 sequence (DNA): TGTGCCAGCAGTTCGACAGGGGATAACACTGAAGCTTTCTTT.

This clonotype was recorded at least ten times. J is TRBJ2-5 and V is TRBV11-2; D uncertain. The V end lost 5 bases, the J end lost 1 base, and 8 bases lay between the germline ends. The V gene's germline CDR1 is SGHAT and CDR2 FQNNGV. The CDR3 extends over 13 amino acids. CDR3 sequence reads: CASSPGVQETQYF. The CDR3 DNA is TGTGCCAGCAGCCCCGGCGTCCAAGAGACCCAGTACTTC.

There are many counts of this clonotype. This chain connects TRBV25-1 to TRBJ2-7; the D gene is possibly TRBD1 (6 bases). Germline lookup yields CDR1 MGHDK and CDR2 SYGVNS. CDR3 size: 16 residues. V shed 3 bases and J shed 0 bases, with 15 bases lying between them. The CDR3 region is CASSEAPGQGSYEQYF. The CDR3 DNA sequence: TGTGCCAGCAGTGAGGCTCCGGGACAAGGCTCCTACGAGCAGTACTTC.

Of note for this clonotype: A much larger clone is a single base away; this may be a read error. V usage is TRBV30 and J usage is TRBJ1-3; D unclear. This CDR3 contains 13 residues. Germline CDR1 reads GTSNPN; CDR2 reads SVGIG (reference sequence). This CDR3 is CAWRTDSGNTMYF. The CDR3 nucleotides are TGTGCCTGGAGGACTGACTCTGGAAACACCATGTATTTT.

J is TRBJ1-1 and V is TRBV18; D not resolved. CDR3 size: 13 residues. The V gene's germline CDR1 is KGHSH and CDR2 LQKENI. With 0 bases removed from V and 4 bases from J, the gap between germline ends came to 6 bases. Here the CDR3 reads CASSPPVVTEAFF. In nucleotides, the CDR3 is TGTGCCAGCTCACCACCGGTAGTCACTGAAGCTTTCTTT.

The chain joins TRBV29-1 to TRBJ1-1; the D gene is possibly TRBD1 (6 bases). This CDR3 spans 14 amino acids. Per the germline V gene, CDR1 is SQVTM and CDR2 is ANQGSEA. V was pared by 5 bases and J by 7 bases, with 20 bases between. As DNA, the CDR3 is TGCAGCGTTCTTATTATACAGGGAAGTGGTGAAGCTTTCTTT. Protein product: CSVLIIQGSGEAFF.

This chain connects TRBV10-1 to TRBJ2-5, with no clear D. The CDR3 contains 14 residues. The V and J ends lost 3 bases and 3 bases respectively, with 11 bases between them. Germline-derived CDR1 and CDR2 are WNHNN and SYGVQD (reference sequence). For the CDR3, the DNA is TGCGCCAGCAGTGACAGCTTAATAGAAGAGACCCAGTACTTC. Residues: CASSDSLIEETQYF.

This clonotype occurred many times. The chain has TRBV27 and TRBJ1-5; TRBD1 is a possible D gene (5 bases). From germline, CDR1 is MNHEY and CDR2 SMNVEV (reference sequence). The CDR3 loop spans 16 amino acids. V dropped 5 bases and J dropped 0 bases, with 14 bases sitting between them. DNA of the CDR3: TGTGCCAGCAGTCCGGGACCTTACACTAGCAATCAGCCCCAGCATTTT. Amino acids: CASSPGPYTSNQPQHF.

V usage is TRBV28 and J usage is TRBJ1-2; D gene uncertain. The V and J ends lost 7 bases and 2 bases respectively, with 20 bases between them. CDR3 length: 16 amino acids. CDR1 is MDHEN and CDR2 is SYDVKM in the germline V gene. CDR3 in amino acids: CASTQFEGSANYGYTF. In DNA, the CDR3 is TGTGCCAGCACCCAATTTGAGGGCAGCGCAAACTATGGCTACACCTTC.

In this sample, this clonotype turned up many times. The gene calls are TRBV9 and TRBJ2-7; 9 bases fit TRBD2. Germline lookup yields CDR1 SGDLS and CDR2 YYNGEE. This CDR3 is 17 amino acids long. V lost 0 bases to trimming and J lost 5 bases; unmatched junction nucleotides: 12. Written as DNA, the CDR3 is TGTGCCAGCAGCGTAGTAGGGGATTTAGCGGGAGAGAACGAGCAGTACTTC. The encoded protein is CASSVVGDLAGENEQYF.

This clonotype appeared many times. The rearrangement uses TRBV7-9 and TRBJ1-2; 9 bases align to TRBD1. V lost 1 base, J lost 6 bases, and 6 bases stayed unmatched. Germline V gives CDR1 SEHNR, CDR2 FQNEAQ (reference sequence). This CDR3 spans 15 amino acids. The DNA for the CDR3 is TGTGCCAGCAGCTTAGAGGCGGACAGGGGTCATGGCTACACCTTC. Protein sequence: CASSLEADRGHGYTF.

This clonotype was seen repeatedly, ten times or more. The rearrangement links TRBV12-3 or TRBV12-4 to TRBJ2-7, with TRBD1 identical over 10 bases. The length of the CDR3 is 17 residues. J gave up 2 bases and V 2 bases, and 9 bases lay outside the gene matches. The CDR3 coding sequence is TGTGCCAGCAGTTTACCCGGGACAGGGGAACCAACCTACGAGCAGTACTTC. Translation: CASSLPGTGEPTYEQYF.

This clonotype was observed many times. At one end, the junction sequence differs from germline, possibly due to a read error. The genes are TRBV27 and TRBJ1-2; no definite D call. CDR1 is MNHEY and CDR2 is SMNVEV in the germline V gene (reference sequence). This CDR3 is built from 14 residues. The CDR3 region has the DNA TGTGCCAGCAGTTCTCAAGGGATTAACAATGGCTACACCTTC. Residues: CASSSQGINNGYTF.

This clonotype was observed at least ten times. V usage is TRBV4-1 and J usage is TRBJ1-1, with a weak D call TRBD1 (5 bases). There are 14 residues in the CDR3. Between the trimmed V and J ends, which lost 4 bases and 3 bases, there was a span of 12 bases. The germline CDR1 and CDR2 sequences are MGHRA and YSYEKL. CDR3 DNA sequence: TGCGCCAGCAGCCCTTCGACAGTAGACACTGAAGCTTTCTTT. It codes for CASSPSTVDTEAFF.

This clonotype was seen repeatedly, ten times or more. V is TRBV6-1 and J is TRBJ2-4; 7 bases match TRBD1. This CDR3 is built from 14 residues. Germline V lookup: CDR1 MNHNS, CDR2 SASEGT. V lost 6 bases and J lost 1; bases outside the gene matches: 3. Here the CDR3 reads CASREQGAKNIQYF. The CDR3 DNA reads as TGTGCCAGCAGGGAACAGGGGGCCAAAAACATTCAGTACTTC.

Comments on this clonotype: This may come from a read error, since a much larger clone is one base off. This chain connects TRBV15 to TRBJ2-5; 9 bases are a match to TRBD1. The germline CDR1 and CDR2 sequences are LNHNV and YYDKDF (reference sequence). This CDR3 contains 15 residues. In DNA form, the CDR3 reads TGTGCCAGCAGCAGAAACAGGGGGCTCCAAGAGACCCAGTACTTC. It codes for CASSRNRGLQETQYF.

The V and J genes are TRBV28 and TRBJ2-5; D may be TRBD2 (5 bases). The ends were cut back, 6 bases at V and 3 bases at J, with 14 bases in the middle. Germline V gives CDR1 MDHEN, CDR2 SYDVKM. This CDR3 spans 14 amino acids. CDR3 sequence reads: CASSTPSTEETQYF. The CDR3 DNA reads as TGTGCCAGCAGCACACCTAGCACCGAAGAGACCCAGTACTTC.

The chain carries TRBV6-2 or TRBV6-3 and TRBJ1-2, with 11 bases that match TRBD1. Germline CDR1 and CDR2: MNHEY and SVGEGT. J was trimmed by 7 bases and V by 2 bases; bases with no gene match: 12. There are 17 residues in the CDR3. The CDR3 nucleotides read TGTGCCAGCAGTTACCAAACCCATGGACAGGGGGCGGGTGGCTACACCTTC. This codes for CASSYQTHGQGAGGYTF.

The table lists this clonotype with many counts. This sequence joins TRBV12-3 or TRBV12-4 and TRBJ2-5; 7 bases agree with TRBD1. V lost 5 bases and J lost 1; bases outside the gene matches: 10. CDR3 length equals 16 residues. The DNA of the CDR3 is TGTGCCAGCAGTCGCTGGGACAGAGGGGGCCAAGAGACCCAGTACTTC. The encoded protein is CASSRWDRGGQETQYF.

With respect to this clonotype: In this CDR3 the conserved last residue, phenylalanine or tryptophan, is missing, so a read error is likely. The chain uses TRBV9 and TRBJ2-3, with no clear D. Trimming took off 6 bases at V and 5 bases at J, with 16 bases between the two ends. The germline V gene encodes CDR1 SGDLS and CDR2 YYNGEE. The CDR3 totals 14 residues. CDR3 in DNA: TGTGCCAGCACCCCAGTGGGGAAGGTAGATACGCAGTATTGT. Encoded protein: CASTPVGKVDTQYC.

The rearrangement uses TRBV24-1 and TRBJ2-5, with D perhaps given as TRBD1 or TRBD2 (5 bases each). V lost 2 bases and J 5 bases, leaving 11 bases between the germline ends. Germline CDR1 is KGHDR and CDR2 is SFDVKD. The CDR3 is 14 residues long. The CDR3 DNA reads as TGTGCCACCAGTGATTCCCAGAGGGGCGAGACCCAGTACTTC. Protein: CATSDSQRGETQYF.

This clonotype was recorded a few times. V usage is TRBV3-1 and J usage is TRBJ2-7; 11 bases are shared with TRBD2. The CDR3 runs 13 residues. Trimming cost V 1 base and J 11 bases; bases outside gene matches: 4. CDR1 is LGHDT and CDR2 is YNNKEL in the germline V gene (reference sequence). The CDR3: CASSQGLAGGEYF. In nucleotides, the CDR3 is TGTGCCAGCAGCCAAGGGCTAGCGGGGGGAGAGTACTTC.

This clonotype was picked up one time. This rearrangement joins TRBV18 to TRBJ2-5, with 10 nucleotides matching TRBD2. Losses at the gene ends were 0 bases for V and 5 bases for J; bases not matched to a gene: 3. The CDR3 totals 15 residues. CDR1 is KGHSH, CDR2 LQKENI, per germline. In nucleotides, the CDR3 is TGTGCCAGCTCACCACCAGTACTAGCGGGGGAGACCCAGTACTTC. Amino acid sequence: CASSPPVLAGETQYF.

The gene calls are TRBV6-2 or TRBV6-3 and TRBJ2-5; TRBD2 matches 14 bases. Trimming at V came to 6 bases and at J to 1 base, leaving 1 base not matched to a gene. The germline V gene has CDR1 MNHEY and CDR2 SVGEGT. The CDR3 totals 15 residues. The CDR3 protein is CASRGTSGSQETQYF. For the CDR3, the DNA is TGTGCCAGCAGAGGGACTAGCGGGAGCCAAGAGACCCAGTACTTC.

This clonotype came up many times. The chain uses TRBV27 and TRBJ2-2; tentatively, D is TRBD1 (6 bases). Germline V gene data show CDR1 as MNHEY and CDR2 as SMNVEV (reference sequence). V dropped 5 bases and J dropped 7 bases, with 11 bases sitting between them. CDR3 size: 13 residues. The CDR3 is CASSPQGFGELFF. CDR3 nucleotide sequence: TGTGCCAGCAGTCCCCAGGGGTTCGGGGAGCTGTTTTTT.

The chain has TRBV30 and TRBJ1-3; 9 bases match TRBD1. The CDR3 spans 14 residues. J was trimmed by 2 bases and V by 4 bases; bases with no gene match: 3. Germline CDR1 reads GTSNPN; CDR2 reads SVGIG (reference sequence). The DNA for the CDR3 is TGTGCCTGGACTACAGGGGGCACTGGAAACACCATATATTTT. Residues: CAWTTGGTGNTIYF. Full variable domain (rest looked up from reference TRBV30 and TRBJ1-3): SQTIHQWPATLVQPVGSPLSLECTVEGTSNPNLYWYRQAAGRGLQLLFYSVGIGQISSEVPQNLSASRPQDRQFILSSKKLLLSDSGFYLCAWTTGGTGNTIYFGEGSWLTVV.

This clonotype was counted many times. The V call is TRBV10-3, the J call TRBJ2-2; D possibly uses TRBD1 or TRBD2 (5 bases each). There are 15 residues in the CDR3. Between the trimmed V and J ends, which lost 4 bases and 4 bases, there was a span of 13 bases. CDR1 is ENHRY, CDR2 SYGVKD, per germline. CDR3 DNA: TGTGCCATCAGTGCTCAGGGACCTCCCACCGGGGAGCTGTTTTTT. This sequence encodes CAISAQGPPTGELFF.

This clonotype was seen at least ten times. This sequence joins TRBV6-2 or TRBV6-3 and TRBJ1-2; TRBD1 is a possible D gene (6 bases). Trimming took off 6 bases at V and 2 bases at J, with 10 bases between the two ends. The length of the CDR3 is 13 residues. Germline V CDR1 and CDR2: MNHEY, SVGEGT. Written as DNA, the CDR3 is TGTGCCAGCAGACGGGACAAGAACTATGGCTACACCTTC. Its translation is CASRRDKNYGYTF.